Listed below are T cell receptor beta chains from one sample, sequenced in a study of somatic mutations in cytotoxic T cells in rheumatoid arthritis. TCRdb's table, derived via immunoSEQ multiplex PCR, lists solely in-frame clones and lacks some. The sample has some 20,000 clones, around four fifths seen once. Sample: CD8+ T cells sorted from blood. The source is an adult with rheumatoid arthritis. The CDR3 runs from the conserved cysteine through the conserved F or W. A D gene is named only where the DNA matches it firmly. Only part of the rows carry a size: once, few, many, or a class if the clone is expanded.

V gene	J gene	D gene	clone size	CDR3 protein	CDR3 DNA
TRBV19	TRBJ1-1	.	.	CASSIGNTEAFF	TGTGCCAGTAGTATAGGGAACACTGAAGCTTTCTTT
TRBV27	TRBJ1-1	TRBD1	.	CASSYSQGAGTEAFF	TGTGCCAGCAGTTACTCCCAGGGGGCCGGCACTGAAGCTTTCTTT
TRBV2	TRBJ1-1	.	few	CAVGGYTEAFF	TGTGCCGTAGGCGGGTACACTGAAGCTTTCTTT
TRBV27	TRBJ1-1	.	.	CASSLSRGSKAFF	TGTGCCAGCAGTTTATCGCGGGGGTCCAAAGCTTTCTTT
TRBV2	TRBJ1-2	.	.	CASSQPLWQGRNSNYGYTF	TGTGCCAGCAGCCAGCCCCTGTGGCAGGGTCGGAACAGTAACTATGGCTACACCTTC
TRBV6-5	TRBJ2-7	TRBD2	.	CASSYSTLAGNYEQYF	TGTGCCAGCAGTTACTCGACACTAGCGGGGAACTACGAGCAGTACTTC
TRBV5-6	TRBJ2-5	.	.	CASSPRLEETQYF	TGTGCCAGCAGCCCACGATTAGAAGAGACCCAGTACTTC
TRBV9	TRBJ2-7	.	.	CASSVGRRGYEQYF	TGTGCCAGCAGCGTAGGTAGAAGGGGCTACGAGCAGTACTTC
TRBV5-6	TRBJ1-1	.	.	CASSFGQNTEAFF	TGTGCCAGCAGCTTCGGGCAGAACACTGAAGCTTTCTTT
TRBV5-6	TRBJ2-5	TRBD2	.	CASSFWLAEETQYF	TGTGCCAGCAGCTTTTGGCTAGCGGAAGAGACCCAGTACTTC
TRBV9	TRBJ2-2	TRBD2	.	CASSTPQTGGTNTGELFF	TGTGCCAGCAGCACACCCCAGACGGGGGGAACCAACACCGGGGAGCTGTTTTTT
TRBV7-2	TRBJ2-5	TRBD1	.	CASSPGTEETQYF	TGTGCCAGCAGCCCCGGGACAGAAGAGACCCAGTACTTC
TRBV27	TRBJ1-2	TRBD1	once	CASSRPGQGYGYTF	TGTGCCAGCAGCCGTCCGGGACAGGGTTATGGCTACACCTTC
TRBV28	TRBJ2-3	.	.	CASSPDRVSTDTQYF	TGTGCCAGCAGTCCCGACAGAGTTAGCACAGATACGCAGTATTTT
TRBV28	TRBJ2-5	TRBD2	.	CASSLLLAGRYNGVLGETQYF	TGTGCCAGCAGTTTACTTCTAGCGGGGAGATATAATGGCGTGTTAGGCGAGACCCAGTACTTC
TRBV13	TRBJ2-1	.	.	CASSPPSGEQFF	TGTGCCAGCAGCCCCCCCAGTGGTGAGCAGTTCTTC
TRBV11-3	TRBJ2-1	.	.	CASSPSGPKIGGEQFF	TGTGCCAGCAGCCCCTCGGGCCCAAAAATAGGGGGAGAGCAGTTCTTC
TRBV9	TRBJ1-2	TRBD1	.	CASSSPTGTGGSYGYTF	TGTGCCAGCAGCTCCCCCACCGGGACAGGGGGCAGCTATGGCTACACCTTC
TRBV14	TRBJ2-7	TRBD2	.	CASSQLAEPSSYEQYF	TGTGCCAGCAGCCAACTAGCGGAACCGAGCTCCTACGAGCAGTACTTC
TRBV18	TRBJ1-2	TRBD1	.	CASSMDRGYGYTF	TGTGCCAGCTCAATGGACAGGGGCTATGGCTACACCTTC
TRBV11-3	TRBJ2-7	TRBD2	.	CASSVATGTSYEQYF	TGTGCCAGCAGCGTAGCCACCGGGACTAGCTACGAGCAGTACTTC
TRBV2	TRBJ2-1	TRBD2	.	CASSGPAVFRLAEYNEQFF	TGTGCCAGCAGTGGGCCGGCGGTATTTAGACTAGCGGAATACAATGAGCAGTTCTTC
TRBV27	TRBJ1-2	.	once	CASSFRTAGYGYTF	TGTGCCAGCAGTTTCCGGACAGCCGGCTATGGCTACACCTTC
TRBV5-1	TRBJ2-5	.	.	CASSLAGPWETQYF	TGCGCCAGCAGCTTGGCCGGGCCTTGGGAGACCCAGTACTTC
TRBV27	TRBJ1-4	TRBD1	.	CASSPWDRGNEKLFF	TGTGCCAGCAGTCCGTGGGACAGGGGTAATGAAAAACTGTTTTTT
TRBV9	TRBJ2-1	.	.	CASSDPLEWRKGNEQFF	TGTGCCAGCAGCGATCCACTAGAATGGAGAAAGGGGAATGAGCAGTTCTTC
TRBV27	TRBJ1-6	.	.	CASSSGSSYNSPLHF	TGTGCCAGCAGTTCGGGGAGCTCCTATAATTCACCCCTCCACTTT
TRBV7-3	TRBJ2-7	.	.	CASSFGGPYEQYF	TGTGCCAGCAGCTTTGGGGGCCCCTACGAGCAGTACTTC
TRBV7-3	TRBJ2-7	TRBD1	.	CASSLTGGWDEQYF	TGTGCCAGCAGCCTGACAGGGGGCTGGGACGAGCAGTACTTC
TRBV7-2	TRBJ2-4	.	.	CASSLAPGNLAKNIQYF	TGTGCCAGCAGCTTAGCCCCAGGAAACCTAGCCAAAAACATTCAGTACTTC
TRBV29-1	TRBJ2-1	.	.	CSVDGTHYPNEQFF	TGCAGCGTTGACGGGACTCACTACCCTAATGAGCAGTTCTTC
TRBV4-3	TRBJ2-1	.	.	CASSQGAGSFYNEQFF	TGCGCCAGCAGCCAAGGTGCGGGGTCATTCTACAATGAGCAGTTCTTC
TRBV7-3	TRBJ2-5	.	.	CASSLGDGPAQETQYF	TGTGCCAGCAGCTTGGGGGACGGACCTGCCCAAGAGACCCAGTACTTC
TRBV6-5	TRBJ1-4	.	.	CASSGGGFGSEKLFF	TGTGCCAGCAGCGGGGGGGGGTTTGGAAGTGAAAAACTGTTTTTT
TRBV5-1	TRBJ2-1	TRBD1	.	CASSLRTGDEQFF	TGCGCCAGCAGCTTGAGGACAGGGGATGAGCAGTTCTTC
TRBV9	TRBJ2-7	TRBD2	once	CASSGGGTSGRYEQYF	TGTGCCAGCAGCGGAGGGGGGACTAGCGGGAGGTACGAGCAGTACTTC
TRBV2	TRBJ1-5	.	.	CASSENGVGGNQPQHF	TGTGCCAGCAGTGAAAACGGGGTAGGCGGCAATCAGCCCCAGCATTTT
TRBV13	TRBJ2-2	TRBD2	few	CASTPGRGANTGELFF	TGTGCCAGCACCCCAGGGCGGGGGGCCAACACCGGGGAGCTGTTTTTT
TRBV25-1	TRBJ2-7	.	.	CASSEHREFPPYEQYF	TGTGCCAGCAGTGAACACAGGGAATTCCCTCCCTACGAGCAGTACTTC
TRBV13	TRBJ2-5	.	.	CASSFGQGGGETQYF	TGTGCCAGCAGCTTTGGGCAGGGAGGTGGAGAGACCCAGTACTTC
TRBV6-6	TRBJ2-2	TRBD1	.	CASSFGTGGITGELFF	TGTGCCAGCAGTTTCGGGACAGGGGGTATCACCGGGGAGCTGTTTTTT
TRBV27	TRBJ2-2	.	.	CATTNTGELFF	TGTGCCACGACGAACACCGGGGAGCTGTTTTTT
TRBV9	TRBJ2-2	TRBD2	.	CASSGLAGGGSGELFF	TGTGCCAGCAGCGGCCTAGCGGGTGGAGGGTCCGGGGAGCTGTTTTTT
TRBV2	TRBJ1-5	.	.	CASTEYSNQPQHF	TGTGCCAGCACGGAGTATAGCAATCAGCCCCAGCATTTT
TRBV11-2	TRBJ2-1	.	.	CASSLGEEQFF	TGTGCCAGCAGCTTAGGAGAAGAGCAGTTCTTC
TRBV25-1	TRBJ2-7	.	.	CASTVVKSCPLSYEQYF	TGTGCCAGCACCGTGGTTAAAAGCTGCCCGTTGTCCTACGAGCAGTACTTC
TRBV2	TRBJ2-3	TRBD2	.	CASLGLAFSDTQYF	TGTGCCAGCCTCGGACTAGCGTTTTCAGATACGCAGTATTTT
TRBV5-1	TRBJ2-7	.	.	CASSLDRSSTYEQYF	TGCGCCAGCAGCCTTGACAGGAGTTCTACCTACGAGCAGTACTTC
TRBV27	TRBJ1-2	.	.	CASSLRGGPTYGYTF	TGTGCCAGCAGTTTACGCGGAGGACCGACCTATGGCTACACCTTC